Below are 2 T cell receptor beta chains sequenced from a single sample in a study of blood T cell repertoires in COVID-19 (dated by TCRdb to about 2020). The library was prepared using the immunoSEQ multiplex PCR assay. This is the immuneACCESS table as TCRdb keeps it, with only in-frame sequences that have V and J called. A part of the clones is gone; compared with another copy, unresolved V genes explain less than half, and the rest is unexplained. Present in this sample are some 120,000 clones, roughly nine tenths of which were seen just once. The top ten hold approximately 3.7% of the sample. Specimen: peripheral blood. Source of these receptors: a middle-aged man with active COVID-19.

The chain couples TRBV30 to TRBJ2-1; no reliable D call. In germline, CDR1 is GTSNPN, CDR2 SVGIG (reference sequence). This CDR3 spans 11 amino acids. V was trimmed by 1 base and J by 9 bases, leaving 7 bases between them. As DNA, the CDR3 is TGTGCCTGGAGTGAAGTCAGTGAGCAGTTCTTC. Protein product: CAWSEVSEQFF.

This rearrangement joins TRBV19 to TRBJ1-6; maybe TRBD1 (6 bases). The V end lost 3 bases, the J end lost 8 bases, and 14 bases lay between the germline ends. The CDR3 has 15 amino acids. Germline V gene sequence: CDR1 LNHDA, CDR2 SQIVND (reference sequence). CDR3: CASSMSTGIDSPLHF. In DNA, the CDR3 is TGTGCCAGTAGTATGAGCACAGGGATAGATTCACCCCTCCACTTT.